One and the same sample provided the 17 T cell receptor beta chains below, sequenced in a study of blood T cell repertoires in COVID-19. Clones were read by immunoSEQ multiplex PCR, and TCRdb kept only the in-frame ones, dropping some. The sample records approximately 83,000 clones, approximately 77% being singletons. Sample: peripheral blood. The origin of the receptors is a woman over 75 with acute or convalescent COVID-19.

This clone appeared a single time. CDR3 DNA sequence: TGTGCCAGCAGCCGGGGACAGGACTATGGCTACACCTTC. Protein sequence: CASSRGQDYGYTF. The chain employs TRBV14 and TRBJ1-2; 8 bases fit TRBD1. The germline gives CDR1 SGHDN, CDR2 FVKESK. V dropped 4 bases and J dropped 3; count of bases not matched to a gene: 1. The CDR3 sequence is 13 residues long. Full variable domain (outside the CDR3, taken from reference TRBV14 and TRBJ1-2): EAGVTQFPSHSVIEKGQTVTLRCDPISGHDNLYWYRRVMGKEIKFLLHFVKESKQDESGMPNNRFLAERTGGTYSTLKVQPAELEDSGVYFCASSRGQDYGYTFGSGTRLTVV.

The J gene is TRBJ2-1, the V gene TRBV6-7; D possibly corresponds to TRBD2 (5 bases). TRBV6-7 is reported as an ORF; its role is uncertain. The CDR3 runs 12 residues. The V end was cut by 6 bases, the J end by 9 bases, with 12 bases between. The CDR3 sequence: CASSPPRAEQFF. The DNA for the CDR3 is TGTGCCAGCAGCCCCCCGAGGGCTGAGCAGTTCTTC.

This clone came up once. This chain uses TRBV5-1 with TRBJ2-1; 9 nucleotides agree with TRBD1. This CDR3 contains 14 residues. With 3 bases clipped from V and 5 bases from J, the junction kept 3 bases outside the gene matches. CDR1 and CDR2 from the germline V gene are SGHRS and YFSETQ. The CDR3 nucleotides read TGCGCCAGCAGCTCGGGACAGGGAAACAATGAGCAGTTCTTC. This gives the protein CASSSGQGNNEQFF.

The V and J genes are TRBV5-1 and TRBJ1-2; TRBD1 aligns across 10 bases. Germline V gives CDR1 SGHRS, CDR2 YFSETQ. V shed 4 bases and J 6 bases; nucleotides not matched to a gene: 9. The CDR3 runs 15 residues. The CDR3 DNA sequence: TGCGCCAGCAGCCGTACCCCCGGGACAGGGGATGGCTACACCTTC. It encodes CASSRTPGTGDGYTF.

J is TRBJ1-5 and V is TRBV6-5, with no clear D. V dropped 2 bases and J dropped 6 bases, with 11 bases sitting between them. CDR1 MNHEY and CDR2 SVGAGI come from the germline V gene. This CDR3 region has 14 residues. The CDR3 reads CASSYRGGGQPQHF. The CDR3 DNA sequence: TGTGCCAGCAGTTACCGCGGCGGAGGTCAGCCCCAGCATTTT.

V gene TRBV4-1 combines with J gene TRBJ1-1; TRBD1 might be the D (6 bases). Germline values: CDR1 MGHRA, CDR2 YSYEKL. The V end was cut by 4 bases, the J end by 5 bases, with 11 bases between. This CDR3 comprises 13 residues. The CDR3 nucleotides read TGCGCCAGCAGCCGCCTAACAGGGACTGAAGCTTTCTTT. Its protein product is CASSRLTGTEAFF.

The chain couples TRBV11-2 to TRBJ2-7; D remains ambiguous. The V end lost 7 bases, the J end lost 0 bases, and 16 bases lay between the germline ends. This CDR3 region has 15 residues. CDR1 SGHAT and CDR2 FQNNGV come from the germline V gene. The CDR3 region is CASTPTSRSSYEQYF. CDR3 nucleotides: TGTGCCAGCACCCCCACTTCAAGGAGCTCCTACGAGCAGTACTTC.

This clone was detected a few times. The chain links TRBV7-9 to TRBJ2-3; unclear D gene. V was trimmed by 1 base and J by 3 bases, leaving 11 bases between them. Germline CDR1 SEHNR, CDR2 FQNEAQ (reference sequence). The CDR3 is 15 residues long. The CDR3 DNA is TGTGCCAGCAGCTTAGACTTAGCTACGACAGATACGCAGTATTTT. Its protein is CASSLDLATTDTQYF.

The chain employs TRBV11-2 and TRBJ2-2; a weak D match, TRBD2 (5 bases). The CDR3 covers 14 residues. V was clipped by 8 bases and J by 1 base, with 11 bases between them. In germline, CDR1 is SGHAT, CDR2 FQNNGV. CDR3 sequence reads: CASSRRGNTGELFF. The CDR3 DNA is TGTGCCAGCTCTCGTCGGGGGAACACCGGGGAGCTGTTTTTT. The whole variable domain, filled in from reference TRBV11-2 and TRBJ2-2, reads EAGVAQSPRYKIIEKRQSVAFWCNPISGHATLYWYQQILGQGPKLLIQFQNNGVVDDSQLPKDRFSAERLKGVDSTLKIQPAKLEDSAVYLCASSRRGNTGELFFGEGSRLTVL.

The rearrangement joins TRBV19 to TRBJ2-7; tentative D call: TRBD1 (6 bases). This CDR3 region has 14 residues. V gave up 3 bases and J gave up 6 bases, with 15 bases separating them. The germline V gene encodes CDR1 LNHDA and CDR2 SQIVND (reference sequence). As DNA, the CDR3 is TGTGCCAGTAGTATTGGGGCAGGGGCCTCCGAGCAGTACTTC. It yields the protein CASSIGAGASEQYF.

This clone was seen many times. The chain carries TRBV6-2 or TRBV6-3 and TRBJ2-7; D remains ambiguous. V was cut by 0 bases and J by 1 base, with 13 bases left in between. Germline CDR1 MNHEY, CDR2 SVGEGT. The CDR3 has 16 residues. The CDR3 here is CASSYSKLIQSYEQYF. DNA of the CDR3: TGTGCCAGCAGTTACTCGAAACTTATACAGTCCTACGAGCAGTACTTC.

This clone has a handful of counts. CDR3 in DNA: TGTGCCATCAGTGAGAGGGCAGGGGTAGAGAGCAATCAGCCCCAGCATTTT. Its protein product is CAISERAGVESNQPQHF. The chain combines TRBV10-3 with TRBJ1-5; D possibly corresponds to TRBD1 (6 bases). CDR3 length: 17 residues. The V and J ends lost 2 bases and 1 base respectively, with 15 bases between them. Per germline, CDR1 ENHRY and CDR2 SYGVKD.

V and J are TRBV7-2 and TRBJ1-2; maybe TRBD1 (6 bases). Germline loops: CDR1 SGHTA, CDR2 FQGNSA. V lost 1 base to trimming and J lost 4 bases, with 13 bases between them. This CDR3 spans 15 amino acids. This chain's CDR3 is CASSLDPQGVYGYTF. In DNA form, the CDR3 reads TGTGCCAGCAGCTTAGACCCACAGGGCGTCTATGGCTACACCTTC.

The gene calls are TRBV4-3 and TRBJ2-7; the match to TRBD2 covers 10 bases. J lost 6 bases, V lost 0 bases, and 5 bases had no gene match. Germline CDR1 LGHNA, CDR2 YSLEER. CDR3 length: 15 residues. CDR3 coding DNA: TGCGCCAGCAGCCAAGAGCTGCTAGCGGGAGTCGAGCAGTACTTC. It is translated as CASSQELLAGVEQYF.

This chain uses TRBV3-1 (or the pseudogene TRBV3-2) with TRBJ2-7; D possibly corresponds to TRBD1 (6 bases). Germline CDR1 and CDR2: LGHDT and YNNKEL (reference sequence). V lost 4 bases and J lost 8, with 9 bases in between. CDR3 length equals 11 residues. CDR3 sequence reads: CASSPGDKQYF. CDR3 in DNA: TGTGCCAGCAGCCCCGGGGACAAGCAGTACTTC.

The J gene is TRBJ1-2, the V gene TRBV5-4; possible D gene TRBD1, 6 bases. Trimming left V 0 bases short and J 5 bases short, with 14 bases between. Germline V lookup: CDR1 SGHNT, CDR2 YYREEE (reference sequence). The CDR3 is 15 amino acids. The CDR3 DNA reads TGTGCCAGCAGCTTGGACCCGGACAGTTTTTATGGCTACACCTTC. Translating gives CASSLDPDSFYGYTF.

This clone was seen just once. This chain joins TRBV7-9 and TRBJ2-1, with D possibly being TRBD1 (6 bases). Trimming removed 5 bases from V and 1 base from J, with 15 bases in between. The CDR3 consists of 16 residues. Per the germline V gene, CDR1 is SEHNR and CDR2 is FQNEAQ (reference sequence). CDR3 DNA: TGTGCCAGCAGCCCCTCAGGGGTGGAATCCTACAATGAGCAGTTCTTC. Translated, it gives CASSPSGVESYNEQFF.